This note documents a single T cell receptor (beta chain) sequence. Other DNA sequences in this sample translate to the same CDR3. This CDR3 has 14 residues. CDR1 is MNHEY and CDR2 is SMNVEV in the germline V gene (reference sequence). The V end was cut by 3 bases, the J end by 5 bases, with 8 bases between. This sample stems from a study of OX40 agonist ivuxolimab in advanced cancers. TCRdb keeps only in-frame clones here, not all; method: immunoSEQ multiplex PCR. The sample shows 26,000 or so clones, over 60% of them seen only once. The TCR comes from an adult with an advanced solid tumor such as melanoma, head and neck, liver or kidney cancer. Sequencing was performed on CD4+ or CD8+ T cells sorted from blood, taken in a trial of the OX40 agonist ivuxolimab. V gene TRBV27 combines with J gene TRBJ1-6, with D unresolved. CDR3 nucleotides: TGTGCCAGCAGTTTTGAACGGAATAATTCACCCCTCCACTTT. Translation gives CASSFERNNSPLHF.